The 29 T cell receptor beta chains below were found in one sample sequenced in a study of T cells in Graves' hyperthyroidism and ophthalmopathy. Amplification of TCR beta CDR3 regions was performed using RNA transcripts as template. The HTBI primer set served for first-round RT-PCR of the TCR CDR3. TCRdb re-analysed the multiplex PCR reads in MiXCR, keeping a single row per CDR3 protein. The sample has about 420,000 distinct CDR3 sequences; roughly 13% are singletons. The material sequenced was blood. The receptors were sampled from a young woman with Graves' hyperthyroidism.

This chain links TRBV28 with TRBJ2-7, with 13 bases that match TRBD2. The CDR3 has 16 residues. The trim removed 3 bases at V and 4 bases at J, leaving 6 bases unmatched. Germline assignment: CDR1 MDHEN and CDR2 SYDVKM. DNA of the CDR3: TGTGCCAGCAGTTTCGGACTAGCGGGAGACCGTTACGAGCAGTACTTC. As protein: CASSFGLAGDRYEQYF.

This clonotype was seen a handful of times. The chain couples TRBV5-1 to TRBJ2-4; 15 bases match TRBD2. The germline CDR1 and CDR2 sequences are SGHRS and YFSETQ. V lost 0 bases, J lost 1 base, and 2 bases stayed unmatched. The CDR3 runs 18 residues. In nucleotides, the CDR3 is TGCGCCAGCAGCTTGGCCGGGACTAGCGGGAGGGCCAAAAACATTCAGTACTTC. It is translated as CASSLAGTSGRAKNIQYF. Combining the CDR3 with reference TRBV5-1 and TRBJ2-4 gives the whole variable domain KAGVTQTPRYLIKTRGQQVTLSCSPISGHRSVSWYQQTPGQGLQFLFEYFSETQRNKGNFPGRFSGRQFSNSRSEMNVSTLELGDSALYLCASSLAGTSGRAKNIQYFGAGTRLSVL.

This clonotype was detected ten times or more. The CDR3 DNA follows: TGTGCCAGCAGCACCGGGACCCACGCTCGCACAGATACGCAGTATTTT. Amino acid sequence: CASSTGTHARTDTQYF. The chain couples TRBV5-8 to TRBJ2-3; D may be TRBD1 or TRBD2 (5 bases each). This CDR3 comprises 16 residues. The germline CDR1 and CDR2 sequences are SGHTS and YDEGEE. Trimming removed 4 bases at V and 1 base at J, with 16 bases between.

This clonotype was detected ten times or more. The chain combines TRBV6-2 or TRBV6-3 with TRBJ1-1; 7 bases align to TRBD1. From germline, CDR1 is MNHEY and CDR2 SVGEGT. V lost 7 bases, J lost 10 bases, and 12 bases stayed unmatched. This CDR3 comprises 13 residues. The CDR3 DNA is TGTGCCAGCAATTTACCGGGACAGAGGGTAGCTTTCTTT. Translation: CASNLPGQRVAFF.

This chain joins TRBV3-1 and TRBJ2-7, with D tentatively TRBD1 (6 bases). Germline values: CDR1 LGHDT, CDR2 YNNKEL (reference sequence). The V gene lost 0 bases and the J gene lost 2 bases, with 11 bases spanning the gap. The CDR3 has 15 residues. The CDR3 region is CASSQEVQGPYEQYF. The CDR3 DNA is TGTGCCAGCAGCCAAGAGGTACAGGGCCCCTACGAGCAGTACTTC.

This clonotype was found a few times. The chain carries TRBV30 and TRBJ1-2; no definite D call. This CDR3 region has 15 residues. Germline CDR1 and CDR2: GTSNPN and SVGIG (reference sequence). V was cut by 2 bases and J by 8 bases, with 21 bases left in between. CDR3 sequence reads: CAWSPRRAPFGGYTF. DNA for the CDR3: TGTGCCTGGAGTCCCCGCAGAGCCCCTTTCGGGGGCTACACCTTC.

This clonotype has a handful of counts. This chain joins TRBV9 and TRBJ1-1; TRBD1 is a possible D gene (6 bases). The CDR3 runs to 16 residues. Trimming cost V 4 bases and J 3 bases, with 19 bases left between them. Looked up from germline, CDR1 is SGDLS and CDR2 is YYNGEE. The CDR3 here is CASSPPGTGRYTEAFF. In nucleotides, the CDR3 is TGTGCCAGCAGCCCGCCCGGCACAGGGCGGTACACTGAAGCTTTCTTT.

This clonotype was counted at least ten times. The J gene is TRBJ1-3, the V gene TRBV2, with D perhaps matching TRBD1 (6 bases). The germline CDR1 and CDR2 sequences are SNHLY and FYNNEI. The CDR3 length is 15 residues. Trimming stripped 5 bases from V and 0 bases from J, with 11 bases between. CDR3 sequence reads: CASSSQGHSGNTIYF. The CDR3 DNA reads TGTGCCAGCAGTTCCCAGGGGCACTCTGGAAACACCATATATTTT.

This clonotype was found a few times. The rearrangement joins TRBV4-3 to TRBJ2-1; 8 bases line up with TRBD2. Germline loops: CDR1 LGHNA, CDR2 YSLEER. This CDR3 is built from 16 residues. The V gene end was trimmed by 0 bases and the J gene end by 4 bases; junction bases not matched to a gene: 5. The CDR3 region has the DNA TGCGCCAGCAGCCAAGAAGTACTAGCGGTATACAATGAGCAGTTCTTC. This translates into CASSQEVLAVYNEQFF.

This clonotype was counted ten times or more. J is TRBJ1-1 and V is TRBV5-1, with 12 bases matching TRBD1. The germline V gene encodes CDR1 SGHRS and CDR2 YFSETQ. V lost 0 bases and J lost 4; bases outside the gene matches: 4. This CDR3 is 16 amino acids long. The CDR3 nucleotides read TGCGCCAGCAGCTTGGAATGGGGACAGGGGGCCACTGAAGCTTTCTTT. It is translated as CASSLEWGQGATEAFF.

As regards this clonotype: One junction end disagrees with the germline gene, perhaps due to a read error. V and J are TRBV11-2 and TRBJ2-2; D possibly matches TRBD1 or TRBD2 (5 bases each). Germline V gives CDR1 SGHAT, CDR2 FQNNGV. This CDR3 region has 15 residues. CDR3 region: CASSLEPTNTGALFF. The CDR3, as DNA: TGTGCCAGCAGCTTAGAACCTACTAACACCGGGGCGCTGTTTTTT.

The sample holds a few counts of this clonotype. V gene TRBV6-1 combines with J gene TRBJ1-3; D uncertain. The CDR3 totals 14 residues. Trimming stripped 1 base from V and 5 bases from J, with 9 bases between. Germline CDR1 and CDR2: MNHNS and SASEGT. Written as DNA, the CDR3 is TGTGCCAGCAGTGAAGGAGGGCAGCGAAACACCATATATTTT. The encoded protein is CASSEGGQRNTIYF.

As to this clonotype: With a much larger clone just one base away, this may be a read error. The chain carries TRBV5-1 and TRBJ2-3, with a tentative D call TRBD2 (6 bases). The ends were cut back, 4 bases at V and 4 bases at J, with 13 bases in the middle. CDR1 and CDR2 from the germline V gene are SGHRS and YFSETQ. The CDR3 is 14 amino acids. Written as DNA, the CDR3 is TGCGCCAGCAGCCTTACGGGAGAGGCAGATACGCAGTATTTT. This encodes CASSLTGEADTQYF.

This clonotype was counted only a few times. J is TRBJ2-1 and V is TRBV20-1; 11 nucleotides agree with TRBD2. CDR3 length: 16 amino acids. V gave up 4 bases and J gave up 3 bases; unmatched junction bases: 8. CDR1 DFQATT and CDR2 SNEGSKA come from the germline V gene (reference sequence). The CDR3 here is CSATLLGTSGYNEQFF. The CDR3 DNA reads TGCAGTGCTACCCTACTCGGGACTAGCGGCTACAATGAGCAGTTCTTC.

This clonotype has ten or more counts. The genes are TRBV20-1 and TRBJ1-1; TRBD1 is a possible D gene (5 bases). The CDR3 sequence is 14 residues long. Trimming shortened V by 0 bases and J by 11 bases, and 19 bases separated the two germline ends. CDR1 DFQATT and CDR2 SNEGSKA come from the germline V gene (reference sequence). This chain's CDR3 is CSARDLVGGGEAFF. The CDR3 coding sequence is TGCAGTGCTAGAGATTTGGTAGGCGGGGGTGAGGCTTTCTTT.

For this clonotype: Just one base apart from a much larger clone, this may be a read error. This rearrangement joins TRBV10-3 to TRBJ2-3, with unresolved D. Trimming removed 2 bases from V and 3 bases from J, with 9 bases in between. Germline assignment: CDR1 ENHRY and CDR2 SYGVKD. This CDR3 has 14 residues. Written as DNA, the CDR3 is TGTGCCATCAGTGAGACGCCTCAGACAGATACGCAGTATTTT. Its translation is CAISETPQTDTQYF.

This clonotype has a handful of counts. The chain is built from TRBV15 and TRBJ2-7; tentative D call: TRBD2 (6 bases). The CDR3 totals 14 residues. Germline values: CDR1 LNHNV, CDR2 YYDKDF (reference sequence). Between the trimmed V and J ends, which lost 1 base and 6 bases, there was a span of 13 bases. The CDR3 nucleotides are TGTGCCACCAGCAGAGCCCGACTAGTAGCCGAGCAGTACTTC. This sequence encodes CATSRARLVAEQYF.

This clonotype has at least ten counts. CDR3 protein: CAWSGPGAATNEKLFF. As DNA, the CDR3 is TGTGCCTGGAGCGGCCCCGGTGCCGCAACTAATGAAAAACTGTTTTTT. The chain has TRBV30 and TRBJ1-4, with D hard to call. Germline lookup yields CDR1 GTSNPN and CDR2 SVGIG (reference sequence). V lost 3 bases to trimming and J lost 0 bases, with 14 bases between them. CDR3 length: 16 residues.

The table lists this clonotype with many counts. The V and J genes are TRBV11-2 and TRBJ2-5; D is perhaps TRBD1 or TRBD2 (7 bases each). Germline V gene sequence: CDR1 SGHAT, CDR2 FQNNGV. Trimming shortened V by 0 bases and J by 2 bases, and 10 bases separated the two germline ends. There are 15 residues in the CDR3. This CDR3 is CASSLDRGGQETQYF. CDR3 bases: TGTGCCAGCAGCTTAGACAGGGGGGGGCAAGAGACCCAGTACTTC. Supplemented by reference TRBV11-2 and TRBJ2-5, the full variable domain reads EAGVAQSPRYKIIEKRQSVAFWCNPISGHATLYWYQQILGQGPKLLIQFQNNGVVDDSQLPKDRFSAERLKGVDSTLKIQPAKLEDSAVYLCASSLDRGGQETQYFGPGTRLLVL.

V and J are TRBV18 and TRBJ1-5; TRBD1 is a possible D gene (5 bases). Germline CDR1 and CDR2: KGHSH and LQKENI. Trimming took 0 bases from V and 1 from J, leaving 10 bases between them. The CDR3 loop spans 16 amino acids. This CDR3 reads CASSPPFTGSNQPQHF. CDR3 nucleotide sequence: TGTGCCAGCTCACCACCGTTTACAGGAAGCAATCAGCCCCAGCATTTT.

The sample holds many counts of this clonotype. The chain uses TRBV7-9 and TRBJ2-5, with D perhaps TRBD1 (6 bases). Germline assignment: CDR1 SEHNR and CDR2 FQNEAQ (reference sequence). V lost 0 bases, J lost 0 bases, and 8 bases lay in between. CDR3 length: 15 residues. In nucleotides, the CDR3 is TGTGCCAGCAGCTTAGCGACAGGTTACCAAGAGACCCAGTACTTC. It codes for CASSLATGYQETQYF.

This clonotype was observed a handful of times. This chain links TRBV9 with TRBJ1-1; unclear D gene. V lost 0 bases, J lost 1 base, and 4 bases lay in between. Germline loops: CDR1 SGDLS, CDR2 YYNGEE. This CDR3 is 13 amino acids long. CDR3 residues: CASSVARNTEAFF. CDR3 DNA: TGTGCCAGCAGCGTAGCCAGGAACACTGAAGCTTTCTTT.

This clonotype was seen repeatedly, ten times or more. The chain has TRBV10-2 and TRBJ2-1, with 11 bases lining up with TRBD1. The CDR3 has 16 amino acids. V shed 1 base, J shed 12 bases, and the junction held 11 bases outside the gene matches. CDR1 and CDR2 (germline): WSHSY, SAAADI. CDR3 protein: CASSELGQGAAFVQFF. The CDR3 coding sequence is TGCGCCAGCAGTGAGTTAGGACAGGGGGCGGCCTTTGTGCAGTTCTTC.

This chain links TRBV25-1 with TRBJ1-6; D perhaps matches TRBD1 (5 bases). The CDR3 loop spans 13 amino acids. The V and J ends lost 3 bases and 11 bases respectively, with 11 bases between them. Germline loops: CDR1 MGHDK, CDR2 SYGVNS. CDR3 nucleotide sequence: TGTGCCAGCAGTGACACGAGGGGTACACCCCTCCACTTT. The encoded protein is CASSDTRGTPLHF.

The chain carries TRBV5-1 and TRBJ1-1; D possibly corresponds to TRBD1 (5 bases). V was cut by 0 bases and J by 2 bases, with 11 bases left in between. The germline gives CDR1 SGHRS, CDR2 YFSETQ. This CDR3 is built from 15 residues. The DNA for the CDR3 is TGCGCCAGCAGCTTGGGGGGGAGAGGTAACACTGAAGCTTTCTTT. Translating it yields CASSLGGRGNTEAFF.

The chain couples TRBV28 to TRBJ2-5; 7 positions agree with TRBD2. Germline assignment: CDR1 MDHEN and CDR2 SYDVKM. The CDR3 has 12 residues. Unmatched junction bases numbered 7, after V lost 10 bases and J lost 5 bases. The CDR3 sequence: CATGLGGETQYF. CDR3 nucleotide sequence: TGTGCCACCGGGCTGGGGGGGGAGACCCAGTACTTC.

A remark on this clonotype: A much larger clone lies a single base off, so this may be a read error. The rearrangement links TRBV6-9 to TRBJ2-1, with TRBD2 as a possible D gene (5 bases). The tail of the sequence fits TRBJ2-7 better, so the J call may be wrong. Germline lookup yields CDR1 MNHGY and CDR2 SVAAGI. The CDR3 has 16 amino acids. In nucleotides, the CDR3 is TGTGCCAGCAGTTATAGCGGACGAGGCTCCTACAATGAGCAGTACTTC. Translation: CASSYSGRGSYNEQYF.

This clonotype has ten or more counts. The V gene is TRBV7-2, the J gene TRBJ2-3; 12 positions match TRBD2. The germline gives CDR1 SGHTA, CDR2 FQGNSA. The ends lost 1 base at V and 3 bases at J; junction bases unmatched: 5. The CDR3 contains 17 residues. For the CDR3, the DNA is TGTGCCAGCAGCTTAGAAACTAGCGGGAGGTTAACAGATACGCAGTATTTT. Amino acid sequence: CASSLETSGRLTDTQYF.

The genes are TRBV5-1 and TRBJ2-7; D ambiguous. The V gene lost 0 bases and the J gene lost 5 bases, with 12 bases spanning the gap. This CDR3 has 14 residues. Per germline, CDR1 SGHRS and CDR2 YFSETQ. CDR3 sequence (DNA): TGCGCCAGCAGCTTGGCAGATCCCCAAGACGAGCAGTACTTC. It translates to CASSLADPQDEQYF.